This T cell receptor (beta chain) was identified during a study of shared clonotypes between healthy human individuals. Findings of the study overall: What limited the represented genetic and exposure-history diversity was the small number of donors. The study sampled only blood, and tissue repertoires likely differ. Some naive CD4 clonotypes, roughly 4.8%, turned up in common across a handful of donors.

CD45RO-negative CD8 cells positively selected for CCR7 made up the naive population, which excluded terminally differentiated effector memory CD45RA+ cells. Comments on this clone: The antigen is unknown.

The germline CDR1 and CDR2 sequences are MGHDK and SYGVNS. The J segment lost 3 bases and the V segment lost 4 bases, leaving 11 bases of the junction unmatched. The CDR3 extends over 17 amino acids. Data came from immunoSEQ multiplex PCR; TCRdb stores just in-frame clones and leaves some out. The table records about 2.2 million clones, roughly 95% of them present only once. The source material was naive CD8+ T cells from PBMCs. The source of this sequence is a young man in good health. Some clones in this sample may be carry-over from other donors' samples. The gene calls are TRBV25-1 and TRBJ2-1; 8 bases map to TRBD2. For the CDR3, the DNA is TGTGCCAGCAGTGGACCCCTGAGCGGGGGTAACTACAATGAGCAGTTCTTC. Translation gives CASSGPLSGGNYNEQFF.